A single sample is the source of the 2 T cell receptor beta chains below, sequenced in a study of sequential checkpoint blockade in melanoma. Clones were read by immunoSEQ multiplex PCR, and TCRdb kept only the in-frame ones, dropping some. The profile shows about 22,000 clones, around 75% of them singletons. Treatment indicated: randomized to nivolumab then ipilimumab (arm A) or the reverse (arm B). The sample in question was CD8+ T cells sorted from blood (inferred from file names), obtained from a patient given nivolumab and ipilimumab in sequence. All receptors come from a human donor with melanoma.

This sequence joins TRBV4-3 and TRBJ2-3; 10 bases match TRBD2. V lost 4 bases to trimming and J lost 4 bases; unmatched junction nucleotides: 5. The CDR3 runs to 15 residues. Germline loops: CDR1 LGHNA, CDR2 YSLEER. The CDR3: CASSRLAGVPDTQYF. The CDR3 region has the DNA TGCGCCAGCAGCCGTCTAGCGGGGGTCCCAGATACGCAGTATTTT.

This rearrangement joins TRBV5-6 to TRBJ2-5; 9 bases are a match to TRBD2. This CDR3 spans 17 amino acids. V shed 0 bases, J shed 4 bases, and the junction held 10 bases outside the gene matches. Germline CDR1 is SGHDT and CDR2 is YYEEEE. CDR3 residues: CASSLAEAGGPGETQYF. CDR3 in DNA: TGTGCCAGCAGCTTGGCGGAGGCGGGAGGGCCTGGAGAGACCCAGTACTTC.